The present entry profiles one TCR beta chain with its context. The antigen remains unidentified. The V end was cut by 2 bases, the J end by 3 bases, with 14 bases between. This CDR3 is built from 14 residues. The V gene's germline CDR1 is SQVTM and CDR2 ANQGSEA. The entry originates in a study of pediatric ulcerative colitis. General study points: Blood samples from a couple of patients yielded substantially fewer templates and were excluded from blood-rectal overlap analysis. A couple of rectal CDR3 clonotypes occurred in all ulcerative colitis patients.

One to two pinch biopsies were taken from the rectum during colonoscopy. The repertoire was sequenced with immunoSEQ multiplex PCR; TCRdb's copy has only in-frame clones and lacks some. The data hold 40,000 to 60,000 clones, with about four fifths observed a single time. The chain has TRBV29-1 and TRBJ2-7; D may be TRBD2 (7 bases). Sequencing was performed on gut tissue. This clonotype originated in a girl aged 10-17 years with moderate ulcerative colitis. The CDR3 protein is CSVELEGGDYEQYF. The CDR3 region has the DNA TGCAGCGTTGAATTGGAGGGGGGGGACTACGAGCAGTACTTC.